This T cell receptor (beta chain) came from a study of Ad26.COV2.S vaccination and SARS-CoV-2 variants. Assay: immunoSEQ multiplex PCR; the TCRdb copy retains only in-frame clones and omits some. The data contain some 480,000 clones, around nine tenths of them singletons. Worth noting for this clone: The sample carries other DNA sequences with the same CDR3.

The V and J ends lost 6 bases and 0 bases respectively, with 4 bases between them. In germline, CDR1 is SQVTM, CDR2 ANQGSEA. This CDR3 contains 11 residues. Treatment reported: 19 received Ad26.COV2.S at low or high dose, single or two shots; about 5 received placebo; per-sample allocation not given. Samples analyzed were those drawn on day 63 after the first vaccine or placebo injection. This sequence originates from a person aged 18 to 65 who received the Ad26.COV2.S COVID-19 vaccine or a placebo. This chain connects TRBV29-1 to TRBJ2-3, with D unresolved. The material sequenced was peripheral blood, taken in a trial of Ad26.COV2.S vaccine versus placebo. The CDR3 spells CSVQSTDTQYF. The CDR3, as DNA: TGCAGCGTCCAAAGCACAGATACGCAGTATTTT.